The 19 T cell receptor beta chains presented below share a single source sample, sequenced in a study of cytomegalovirus exposure and HLA in healthy donors. The PCR was carried out with 60 Vbeta primers and 13 Jbeta primers. Sequencing used immunoSEQ multiplex PCR; TCRdb keeps in-frame clones, though not all of them. Among 97,000 or so clones listed, about 81% were seen once. Sample: PBMCs. The receptors originated from a man aged 40-49 years in good health and CMV-seronegative.

This clone was seen more than once but under ten times. The chain joins TRBV9 to TRBJ1-3; the D gene is possibly TRBD1 (6 bases). The CDR3 totals 14 residues. Germline lookup yields CDR1 SGDLS and CDR2 YYNGEE. Trimming took off 6 bases at V and 4 bases at J, with 14 bases between the two ends. Here the CDR3 DNA reads TGTGCCAGCAAGGGAGAGGGGGTAGGAAACACCATATATTTT. Its protein is CASKGEGVGNTIYF.

The chain couples TRBV7-2 to TRBJ2-7; 7 bases agree with TRBD1. The CDR3 covers 14 residues. With 4 bases clipped from V and 0 bases from J, the junction kept 3 bases outside the gene matches. CDR1 is SGHTA and CDR2 is FQGNSA in the germline V gene. The CDR3 loop reads CASSSDRFSYEQYF. CDR3 DNA sequence: TGTGCCAGCAGCTCGGACAGGTTCTCCTACGAGCAGTACTTC.

This chain links TRBV5-1 with TRBJ1-5; D unresolved. The CDR3 sequence is 12 residues long. CDR1 and CDR2 from the germline V gene are SGHRS and YFSETQ. The V and J ends lost 1 base and 5 bases respectively, with 4 bases between them. The CDR3 coding sequence is TGCGCCAGCAGCTTGCCGGATCAGCCCCAGCATTTT. As protein: CASSLPDQPQHF.

The chain links TRBV10-2 to TRBJ2-2; 7 bases agree with TRBD2. J gave up 4 bases and V 8 bases, and 7 bases lay outside the gene matches. The CDR3 runs to 14 residues. Germline lookup yields CDR1 WSHSY and CDR2 SAAADI. The CDR3 DNA sequence: TGCGCCAGCCTTGCCTCGGGAGGCACCGGGGAGCTGTTTTTT. Its protein is CASLASGGTGELFF.

V usage is TRBV6-8 and J usage is TRBJ1-5; possibly TRBD1 for D (5 bases). Germline CDR1 MNHGY, CDR2 SAAAGT. Deletions cut 6 bases from V and 1 base from J, with 10 bases between. The CDR3 runs 14 residues. CDR3 residues: CASSWTPSNQPQHF. CDR3 nucleotides: TGTGCCAGCAGCTGGACACCGAGCAATCAGCCCCAGCATTTT.

J is TRBJ1-4 and V is TRBV5-6, with D perhaps matching TRBD1 (5 bases). Per the germline V gene, CDR1 is SGHDT and CDR2 is YYEEEE. V was pared by 0 bases and J by 8 bases, with 11 bases between. The CDR3 totals 14 residues. The CDR3 loop reads CASSLGTLREKLFF. As DNA, the CDR3 is TGTGCCAGCAGCTTGGGGACACTTCGCGAAAAACTGTTTTTT. Together with reference TRBV5-6 and TRBJ1-4, the CDR3 gives the full variable domain: DAGVTQSPTHLIKTRGQQVTLRCSPKSGHDTVSWYQQALGQGPQFIFQYYEEEERQRGNFPDRFSGHQFPNYSSELNVNALLLGDSALYLCASSLGTLREKLFFGSGTQLSVL.

The rearrangement joins TRBV2 to TRBJ1-5; D unclear. The CDR3 runs to 14 residues. The V end was cut by 1 base, the J end by 5 bases, with 9 bases between. The germline gives CDR1 SNHLY, CDR2 FYNNEI. The CDR3 nucleotides read TGTGCCAGCAGTGAAGATCCACTCTATCAGCCCCAGCATTTT. Its protein product is CASSEDPLYQPQHF.

This chain connects TRBV28 to TRBJ2-5, with 9 bases lining up with TRBD1. V was clipped by 6 bases and J by 2 bases; unmatched bases: 10. The V gene's germline CDR1 is MDHEN and CDR2 SYDVKM. The CDR3 has 16 amino acids. CDR3 sequence (DNA): TGTGCCAGCAGCGGTAGGGGGACAGGGTGGCAAGAGACCCAGTACTTC. Amino acids: CASSGRGTGWQETQYF.

This clone has only a few counts. V usage is TRBV6-1 and J usage is TRBJ2-7; D is unresolved. V was clipped by 5 bases and J by 0 bases, with 8 bases between them. CDR3 length: 13 residues. CDR1 MNHNS and CDR2 SASEGT come from the germline V gene. The CDR3 is CASSPSFSYEQYF. The CDR3 bases are TGTGCCAGCAGTCCTTCCTTCTCCTACGAGCAGTACTTC.

V is TRBV28 and J is TRBJ2-7; D is perhaps TRBD2 (6 bases). V was shortened by 9 bases and J by 1 base, with 16 bases between the two germline ends. Germline CDR1 MDHEN, CDR2 SYDVKM. CDR3 length: 14 residues. CDR3 amino acids: CASESGDSSYEQYF. The CDR3, as DNA: TGTGCCAGTGAATCCGGGGACTCTTCCTACGAGCAGTACTTC.

In this sample, this clone turned up a few times. The chain is built from TRBV5-1 and TRBJ2-5; a weak D match, TRBD1 (6 bases). The DNA end is a closer match to TRBJ2-7, so the J assignment may be wrong. The CDR3 spans 13 residues. CDR1 is SGHRS, CDR2 YFSETQ, per germline. CDR3 sequence: CASSIKTGYEQYF. CDR3 DNA: TGCGCCAGCAGCATTAAGACAGGCTACGAGCAGTACTTC.

The chain is built from TRBV7-9 and TRBJ2-2, with 10 bases aligning to TRBD1. V was pared by 5 bases and J by 2 bases, with 5 bases of the junction left unmatched. The CDR3 contains 16 residues. Germline CDR1 reads SEHNR; CDR2 reads FQNEAQ (reference sequence). CDR3 region: CASSHRQGANTGELFF. CDR3 DNA: TGTGCCAGCAGCCACCGACAGGGGGCCAACACCGGGGAGCTGTTTTTT.

The chain has TRBV5-1 and TRBJ2-3, with 7 positions matching TRBD1. Germline CDR1 is SGHRS and CDR2 is YFSETQ. The CDR3 length is 15 residues. V lost 0 bases to trimming and J lost 2 bases; unmatched junction nucleotides: 3. The CDR3 nucleotides are TGCGCCAGCAGCTTGGAGGGACAGTACACAGATACGCAGTATTTT. Residues: CASSLEGQYTDTQYF.

The chain uses TRBV6-1 and TRBJ2-3; D unclear. CDR1 and CDR2 (germline): MNHNS, SASEGT. V lost 6 bases to trimming and J lost 4 bases, with 5 bases between them. The length of the CDR3 is 11 residues. The CDR3 region has the DNA TGTGCCAGCAGCTCAGCAGATACGCAGTATTTT. Encoded protein: CASSSADTQYF.

This clone has only one observation. This rearrangement joins TRBV6-5 to TRBJ2-4; TRBD1 matches 7 bases. The CDR3 has 15 amino acids. The junction had 6 bases not matched to a gene; V was cut back by 6 bases and J by 1 base. Germline CDR1 is MNHEY and CDR2 is SVGAGI. CDR3 sequence reads: CASRKQGIAKNIQYF. In nucleotides, the CDR3 is TGTGCCAGCAGAAAACAGGGGATCGCCAAAAACATTCAGTACTTC.

The V call is TRBV27, the J call TRBJ2-5; 7 positions match TRBD1. Per the germline V gene, CDR1 is MNHEY and CDR2 is SMNVEV (reference sequence). After removal of 6 bases from V and 4 bases from J, the junction contained 8 bases not matched to a gene. This CDR3 contains 14 residues. The CDR3, as DNA: TGTGCCAGCAGCAGGGGGTTTCAAGGAGAGACCCAGTACTTC. It translates to CASSRGFQGETQYF.

The chain couples TRBV11-1 to TRBJ2-1; 7 bases align to TRBD2. CDR3 length equals 18 residues. The germline CDR1 and CDR2 sequences are SGHAT and FQDESV (reference sequence). V shed 2 bases and J 4 bases; nucleotides not matched to a gene: 14. The CDR3 nucleotides are TGTGCCAGCAGCTTAATCGTGCGGCTAGCGGCGATTTACAATGAGCAGTTCTTC. Translated: CASSLIVRLAAIYNEQFF.

The J gene is TRBJ2-2, the V gene TRBV4-2; TRBD1 might be the D (5 bases). Germline CDR1 is LGHNA and CDR2 is YNFKEQ. The CDR3 length is 15 residues. V lost 0 bases and J lost 8, with 13 bases in between. This CDR3 reads CASSQESRVAGELFF. The CDR3 DNA reads TGTGCCAGCAGCCAAGAATCCAGGGTTGCGGGGGAGCTGTTTTTT.

This chain links TRBV19 with TRBJ2-7, with D tentatively TRBD1 (6 bases). Germline CDR1 is LNHDA and CDR2 is SQIVND (reference sequence). The V end was cut by 9 bases, the J end by 2 bases, with 8 bases between. The CDR3 has 11 residues. The CDR3 loop is CASRGAYEQYF. CDR3 bases: TGTGCCAGCAGGGGAGCCTACGAGCAGTACTTC.